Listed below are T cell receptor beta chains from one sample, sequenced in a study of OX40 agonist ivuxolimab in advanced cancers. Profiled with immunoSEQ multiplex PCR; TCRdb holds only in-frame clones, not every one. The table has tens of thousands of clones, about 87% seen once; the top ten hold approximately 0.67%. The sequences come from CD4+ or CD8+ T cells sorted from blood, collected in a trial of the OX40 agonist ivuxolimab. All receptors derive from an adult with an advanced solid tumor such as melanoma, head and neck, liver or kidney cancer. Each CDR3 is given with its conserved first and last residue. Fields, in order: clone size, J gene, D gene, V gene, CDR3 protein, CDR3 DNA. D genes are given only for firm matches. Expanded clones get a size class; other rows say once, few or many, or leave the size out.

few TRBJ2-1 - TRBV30 CAWSGLGDNEQFF TGTGCCTGGAGCGGCCTGGGGGACAATGAGCAGTTCTTC
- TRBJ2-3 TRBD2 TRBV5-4 CASSLKTSGGSTDTQYF TGTGCCAGCAGCCTAAAGACTAGCGGGGGGAGCACAGATACGCAGTATTTT
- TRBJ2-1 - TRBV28 CASRGLGRFSYNEQFF TGTGCCAGTAGGGGGTTGGGTAGGTTCTCCTACAATGAGCAGTTCTTC
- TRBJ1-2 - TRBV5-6 CASSGDPRYGYTF TGTGCCAGCAGCGGCGACCCCCGCTATGGCTACACCTTC
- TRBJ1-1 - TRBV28 CASSLWRASRFTEAFF TGTGCCAGCAGTTTATGGCGCGCCAGCCGTTTCACTGAAGCTTTCTTT
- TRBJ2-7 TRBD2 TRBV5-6 CASSLTSTYEQYF TGTGCCAGCAGCCTGACTAGCACCTACGAGCAGTACTTC
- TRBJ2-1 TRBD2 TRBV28 CATRTSGRDEQFF TGTGCCACTCGGACTAGCGGGAGAGACGAGCAGTTCTTC
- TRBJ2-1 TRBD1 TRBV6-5 CASRRDRTYNEQFF TGTGCCAGCAGACGGGACAGGACCTACAATGAGCAGTTCTTC
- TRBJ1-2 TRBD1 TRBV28 CASRSGGQTYGYTF TGTGCCAGCAGATCAGGGGGACAGACCTATGGCTACACCTTC
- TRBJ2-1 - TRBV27 CASSLWGQGDEQFF TGTGCCAGCAGTTTATGGGGGCAAGGGGATGAGCAGTTCTTC
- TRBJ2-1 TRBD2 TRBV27 CASRRLAGASNEQFF TGTGCCAGCAGGAGACTAGCGGGAGCCTCCAATGAGCAGTTCTTC
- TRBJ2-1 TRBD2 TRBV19 CASSMGTSGTFNEQFF TGTGCCAGTAGTATGGGGACTAGCGGGACCTTCAATGAGCAGTTCTTC
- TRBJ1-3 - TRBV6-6 CASSYYNTIYF TGTGCCAGCAGTTACTATAACACCATATATTTT
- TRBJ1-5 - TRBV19 CASSIGRVNNQPQHF TGTGCCAGTAGTATTGGCAGGGTAAACAATCAGCCCCAGCATTTT
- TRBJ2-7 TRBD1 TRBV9 CASSESPGQGLYF TGTGCCAGCAGCGAATCCCCGGGACAGGGTTTGTACTTC
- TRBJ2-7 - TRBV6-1 CASCVQGTYEQYF TGTGCCAGCTGTGTGCAGGGCACCTACGAGCAGTACTTC
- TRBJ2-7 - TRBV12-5 CASGLVKWVYEQYF TGTGCTAGTGGTTTGGTAAAGTGGGTATACGAGCAGTACTTC
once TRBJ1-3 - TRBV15 CATSNRRGGRAGNTIYF TGTGCCACCAGCAACCGGCGGGGGGGCAGGGCTGGAAACACCATATATTTT
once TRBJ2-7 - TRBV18 CASSPGNYEQYF TGTGCCAGCTCACCAGGGAACTACGAGCAGTACTTC
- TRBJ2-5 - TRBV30 CAWSPKGATKGETQYF TGTGCCTGGAGTCCGAAGGGAGCGACAAAGGGGGAGACCCAGTACTTC
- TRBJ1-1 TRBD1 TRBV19 CASSISWTGRNTEAFF TGTGCCAGTAGTATATCCTGGACAGGGAGGAACACTGAAGCTTTCTTT
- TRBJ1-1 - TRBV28 CASSLLGTQNTEAFF TGTGCCAGCAGTTTATTAGGGACCCAGAACACTGAAGCTTTCTTT
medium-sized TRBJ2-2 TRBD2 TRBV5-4 CASSNGASGRTGELFF TGTGCCAGCAGCAACGGGGCTAGCGGGAGAACCGGGGAGCTGTTTTTT
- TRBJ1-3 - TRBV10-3 CAIRRGPDSSGNTIYF TGTGCCATCAGACGGGGGCCAGACTCCTCTGGAAACACCATATATTTT
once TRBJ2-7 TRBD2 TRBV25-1 CASSVRPSGSRYEQYF TGTGCCAGCAGTGTCCGCCCTAGCGGGAGTCGGTACGAGCAGTACTTC
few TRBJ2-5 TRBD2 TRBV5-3 CARSLEGGRWETQYF TGTGCCAGAAGCTTGGAGGGCGGGAGGTGGGAGACCCAGTACTTC
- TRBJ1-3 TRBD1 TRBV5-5 CASSWWGRGIGNTIYF TGTGCCAGCAGCTGGTGGGGCAGGGGGATCGGAAACACCATATATTTT
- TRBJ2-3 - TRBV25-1 CATSRAGTDTQYF TGTGCCACCTCTAGGGCAGGCACAGATACGCAGTATTTT
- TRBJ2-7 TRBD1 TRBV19 CASSMDRGYEQYF TGTGCCAGTAGTATGGACAGGGGCTACGAGCAGTACTTC
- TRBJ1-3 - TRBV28 CASSLAGYSGNTIYF TGTGCCAGCAGTTTAGCGGGGTACTCTGGAAACACCATATATTTT
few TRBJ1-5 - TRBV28 CASSLGQGPSNQPQHF TGTGCCAGCAGTTTAGGGCAGGGGCCTAGCAATCAGCCCCAGCATTTT
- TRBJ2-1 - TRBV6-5 CASSYGVGRVF TGTGCCAGCAGTTACGGGGTTGGCAGGGTCTTC
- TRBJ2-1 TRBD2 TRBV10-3 CAISEEPPGLEPGFF TGTGCCATCAGTGAGGAGCCTCCGGGACTAGAGCCCGGGTTCTTC
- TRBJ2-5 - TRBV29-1 CSVDQETQYF TGCAGCGTTGATCAGGAGACCCAGTACTTC
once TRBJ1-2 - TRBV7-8 CASSSPTGSGYTF TGTGCCAGCAGCTCCCCTACAGGGAGCGGCTACACCTTC
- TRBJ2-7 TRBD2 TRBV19 CASSIAGLGYEQYF TGTGCCAGTAGTATTGCGGGACTAGGTTACGAGCAGTACTTC
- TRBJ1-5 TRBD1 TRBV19 CASRITGGSNQPQHF TGTGCCAGTAGAATCACAGGGGGTAGCAATCAGCCCCAGCATTTT
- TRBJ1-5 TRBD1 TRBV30 CAWNGQGAGQPQHF TGTGCCTGGAACGGACAGGGGGCTGGTCAGCCCCAGCATTTT
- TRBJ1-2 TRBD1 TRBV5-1 CASSNEGQGIYGYTF TGCGCCAGCAGCAATGAAGGACAGGGGATATATGGCTACACCTTC
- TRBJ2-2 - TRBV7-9 CASSPRRDGLGELFF TGTGCCAGCAGCCCCAGACGGGATGGGTTGGGGGAGCTGTTTTTT
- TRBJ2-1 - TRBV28 CASSAIRGPYNEQFF TGTGCCAGCAGTGCCATACGGGGCCCTTACAATGAGCAGTTCTTC
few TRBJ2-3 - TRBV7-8 CASSLNPSTDTQYF TGTGCCAGCAGCTTAAACCCGAGCACAGATACGCAGTATTTT
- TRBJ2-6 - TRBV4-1 CASSQGAGTSGANVLTF TGCGCCAGCAGCCAAGGGGCGGGGACCTCTGGGGCCAACGTCCTGACTTTC
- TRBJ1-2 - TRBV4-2 CASSHTRYRDYRDGYTF TGTGCCAGCAGCCACACGCGGTACAGGGACTATCGCGATGGCTACACCTTC
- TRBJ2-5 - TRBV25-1 CASSEYTGGETQYF TGTGCCAGCAGTGAATATACAGGAGGGGAGACCCAGTACTTC
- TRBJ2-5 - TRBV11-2 CASSPPGARETQYF TGTGCCAGCAGCCCACCGGGGGCACGAGAGACCCAGTACTTC
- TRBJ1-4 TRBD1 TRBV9 CASSDPSTGPNEKLFF TGTGCCAGCAGCGACCCTTCGACAGGGCCTAATGAAAAACTGTTTTTT
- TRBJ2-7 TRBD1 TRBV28 CASTGPHRQTGAYEQYF TGTGCCAGCACCGGGCCTCACCGTCAGACAGGGGCCTACGAGCAGTACTTC
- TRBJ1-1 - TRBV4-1 CASSQDRRTVRGMITEAFF TGCGCCAGCAGCCAAGATCGGAGGACAGTGAGGGGGATGATCACTGAAGCTTTCTTT
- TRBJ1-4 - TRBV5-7 CASSWGRSFQGMFF TGTGCCAGCAGCTGGGGACGCAGCTTTCAAGGGATGTTTTTT
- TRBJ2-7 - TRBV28 CASSYVRAPYEQYF TGTGCCAGCAGTTATGTCAGGGCACCCTACGAGCAGTACTTC
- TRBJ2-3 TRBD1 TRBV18 CASSPLTGGTDTQYF TGTGCCAGCTCACCTCTTACAGGGGGAACAGATACGCAGTATTTT
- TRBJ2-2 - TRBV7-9 CASSGSGSKGGELFF TGTGCCAGCAGCGGCAGCGGGTCAAAGGGCGGGGAGCTGTTTTTT
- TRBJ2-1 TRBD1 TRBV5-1 CASSLGDRGAYNEQFF TGCGCCAGCAGCTTGGGGGACAGGGGGGCCTACAATGAGCAGTTCTTC
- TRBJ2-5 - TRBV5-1 CASSLDQETQYF TGCGCCAGCAGCTTAGACCAAGAGACCCAGTACTTC
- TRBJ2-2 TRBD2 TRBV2 CASMWASGSTGELFF TGTGCCAGCATGTGGGCTAGCGGGAGCACCGGGGAGCTGTTTTTT
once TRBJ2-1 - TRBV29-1 CSVGGTRNNEQFF TGCAGCGTTGGAGGGACGCGAAACAATGAGCAGTTCTTC
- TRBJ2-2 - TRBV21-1 CASSQKNSGSVTGELFF TGTGCCAGCAGCCAAAAGAATAGCGGGAGTGTCACCGGGGAGCTGTTTTTT